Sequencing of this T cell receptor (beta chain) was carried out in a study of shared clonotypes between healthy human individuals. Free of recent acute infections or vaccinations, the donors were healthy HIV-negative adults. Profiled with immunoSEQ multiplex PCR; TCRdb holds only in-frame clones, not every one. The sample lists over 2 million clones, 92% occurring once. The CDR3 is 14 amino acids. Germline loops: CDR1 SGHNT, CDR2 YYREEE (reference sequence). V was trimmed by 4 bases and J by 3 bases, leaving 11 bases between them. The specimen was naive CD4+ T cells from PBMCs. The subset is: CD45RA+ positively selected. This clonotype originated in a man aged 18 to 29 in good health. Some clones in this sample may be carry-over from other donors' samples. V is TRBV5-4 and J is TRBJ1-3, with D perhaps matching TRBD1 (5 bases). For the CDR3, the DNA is TGTGCCAGCAGCGCCGGACAAATTGGAAACACCATATATTTT. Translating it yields CASSAGQIGNTIYF.